The clone carrying this TCR beta chain was recorded a few times. Its antigen is undetermined. The table came from immunoSEQ multiplex PCR; TCRdb's copy has only in-frame clones and leaves some out. The table lists some 110,000 clones, approximately 80% of them singletons. Every patient had mismatch repair deficiency by PCR or immunohistochemistry. The entry originates in a study of PD-1 blockade in mismatch repair-deficient tumors. In the study overall: All were previously treated, progressing patients with about 11 mismatch repair-deficient cancer types. Study results and limitations: Tumor-resident clones, often undetectable pretreatment in blood, expanded then contracted after pembrolizumab.

The length of the CDR3 is 20 residues. This TCR derives from an adult with mismatch repair-deficient cancer. This chain uses TRBV21-1 with TRBJ2-7; the D call of TRBD1 is as the table states it, not checked on the DNA. TRBV21-1 is labeled a pseudogene. The sample was peripheral blood, taken 60 weeks after starting pembrolizumab. Here the CDR3 DNA reads TGTGCCAGCAGCAAAGTAAGGACCTGGAAGGGTCAGGGAAAACGCTACGAGCAGTACTTC. Amino acid sequence: CASSKVRTWKGQGKRYEQYF.